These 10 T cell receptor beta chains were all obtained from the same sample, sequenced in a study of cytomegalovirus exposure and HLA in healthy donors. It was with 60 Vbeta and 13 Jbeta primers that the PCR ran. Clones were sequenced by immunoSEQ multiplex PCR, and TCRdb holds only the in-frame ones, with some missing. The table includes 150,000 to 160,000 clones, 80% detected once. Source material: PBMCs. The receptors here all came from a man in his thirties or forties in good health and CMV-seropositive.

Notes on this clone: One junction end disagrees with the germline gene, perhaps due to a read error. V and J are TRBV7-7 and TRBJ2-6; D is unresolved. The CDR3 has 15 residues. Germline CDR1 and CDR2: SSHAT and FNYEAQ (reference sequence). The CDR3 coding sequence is TGTGCTAGCAGCCGAGACTCATCTGGGGCCAACGTCCTGACTTTC. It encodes CASSRDSSGANVLTF.

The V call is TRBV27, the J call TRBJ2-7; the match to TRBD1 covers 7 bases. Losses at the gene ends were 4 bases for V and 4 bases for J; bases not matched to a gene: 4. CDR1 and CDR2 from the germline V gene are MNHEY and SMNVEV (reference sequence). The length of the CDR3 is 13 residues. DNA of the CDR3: TGTGCCAGCAGTTACGGGACAGCATACGAGCAGTACTTC. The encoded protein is CASSYGTAYEQYF.

Here the CDR3 reads CASSPHEGGGTDTQYF. In DNA, the CDR3 is TGTGCCAGCAGCCCACATGAGGGAGGGGGCACAGATACGCAGTATTTT. The chain couples TRBV9 to TRBJ2-3, with TRBD2 identical over 7 bases. Unmatched junction bases numbered 9, after V lost 4 bases and J lost 1 base. The germline V gene has CDR1 SGDLS and CDR2 YYNGEE. The CDR3 is 16 amino acids.

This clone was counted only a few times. CDR3 loop: CASSLVQGAGEQYF. CDR3 nucleotides: TGTGCCAGCAGCTTGGTGCAGGGGGCCGGCGAGCAGTACTTC. The J gene is TRBJ2-7, the V gene TRBV5-6; 8 nucleotides match TRBD1. This CDR3 comprises 14 residues. With V trimmed by 0 bases and J by 6 bases, 5 bases remained unmatched. Germline CDR1 reads SGHDT; CDR2 reads YYEEEE.

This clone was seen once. The CDR3 bases are TGTGCCAGCAGCGGTACAGGGGGTTCCTACAATGAGCAGTTCTTC. Translated: CASSGTGGSYNEQFF. The chain combines TRBV9 with TRBJ2-1; TRBD1 matches 8 bases. The V gene's germline CDR1 is SGDLS and CDR2 YYNGEE. V dropped 3 bases and J dropped 1; count of bases not matched to a gene: 3. The CDR3 contains 15 residues.

The CDR3: CASSETSGTEAFF. CDR3 coding DNA: TGTGCCAGCAGTGAGACGTCGGGCACTGAAGCTTTCTTT. The chain has TRBV28 and TRBJ1-1, with D hard to call. The CDR3 has 13 residues. Deletions cut 5 bases from V and 4 bases from J, with 11 bases between. In germline, CDR1 is MDHEN, CDR2 SYDVKM.

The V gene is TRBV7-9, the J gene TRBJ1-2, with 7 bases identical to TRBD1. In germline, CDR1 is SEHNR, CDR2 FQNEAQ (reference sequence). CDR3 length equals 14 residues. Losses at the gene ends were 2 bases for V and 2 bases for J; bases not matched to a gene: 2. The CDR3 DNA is TGTGCCAGCAGCTTAAGAGGGGGCAACTATGGCTACACCTTC. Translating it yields CASSLRGGNYGYTF.

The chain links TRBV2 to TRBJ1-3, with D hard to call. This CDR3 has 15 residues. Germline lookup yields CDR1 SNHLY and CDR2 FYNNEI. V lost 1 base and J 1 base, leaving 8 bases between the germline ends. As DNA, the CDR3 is TGTGCCAGCAGTGAAGACGCCGGTTCTGGAAACACCATATATTTT. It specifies CASSEDAGSGNTIYF. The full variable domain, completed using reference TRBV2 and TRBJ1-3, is EPEVTQTPSHQVTQMGQEVILRCVPISNHLYFYWYRQILGQKVEFLVSFYNNEISEKSEIFDDQFSVERPDGSNFTLKIRSTKLEDSAMYFCASSEDAGSGNTIYFGEGSWLTVV.

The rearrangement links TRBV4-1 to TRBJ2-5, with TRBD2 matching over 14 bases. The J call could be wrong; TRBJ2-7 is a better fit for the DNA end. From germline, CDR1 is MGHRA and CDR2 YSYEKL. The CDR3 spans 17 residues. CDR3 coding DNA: TGCGCCAGCAGCCTAGGGACTAGCGGGAGAGGCGGATACGAGCAGTACTTC. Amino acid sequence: CASSLGTSGRGGYEQYF.

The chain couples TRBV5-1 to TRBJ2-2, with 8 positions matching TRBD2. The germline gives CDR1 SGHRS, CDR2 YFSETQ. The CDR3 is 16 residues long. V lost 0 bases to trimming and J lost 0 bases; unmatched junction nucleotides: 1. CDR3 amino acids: CASSLVTSANTGELFF. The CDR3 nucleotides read TGCGCCAGCAGCTTGGTGACTAGCGCGAACACCGGGGAGCTGTTTTTT.